The source of this T cell receptor (beta chain) is a study of blood T cell repertoires in COVID-19 (dated by TCRdb to about 2020). Broadly, across the study: Samples covering the acute and convalescent phases of COVID-19 were provided by collaborators in the United States, Italy and Spain. The prospective study material was composed of cDNA or gDNA derived from T cells, B-cell-depleted T cells, or PBMCs. The dataset comprised deeply sampled blood TCRbeta repertoires from subjects exposed to, actively infected with, or recovered from COVID-19. The repertoires were released in a freely available public database intended as a resource for research on the immune response to SARS-CoV-2. The samples were drawn from the first 160 participants of the ongoing ImmuneRACE study and from 1,254 subjects provided by 6 global collaborators. Sample metadata almost always included a de-identified subject ID, COVID-19 status, age in years and sex. Where HLA class I and class II types were available, the types were taken from metadata supplied by the sample provider, not from assay-based typing.

From its cysteine to its phenylalanine, the CDR3 spans 13 amino acids. The entry retains the CDR3 DNA only, 39 bases that are in frame from base 1. V is pruned by 6 bases and J by 7 bases, leaving 7 bases of the junction without a gene match. Of note for this clone: The antigen it recognizes is unknown. No qualities accompany the bases; no much larger clone lies one base away.

The immunoSEQ Assay, a bias-controlled multiplex PCR, was used to amplify TCRbeta CDR3 regions from genomic DNA. Per the source publication's procedure: The number of nucleated cells in each sample was estimated from the amplification of reference gene primers within the assay. Sequence reads were collapsed and filtered to measure the absolute abundance of every unique TCRbeta CDR3 rearrangement. For each sample, productive Simpson clonality was calculated as the square root of Simpson's diversity index across productive rearrangements. The immuneACCESS repertoire file appears here via TCRdb, limited to in-frame rearrangements. These files lack a portion of the clones; in checked studies, under half of the deficit traces to unresolved V genes, and the cause of the others is not known. V, J and clone size are taken as reported in that table, and D and trimming were inferred from the DNA itself. The sample has 200,000 to 250,000 clones on record, around nine tenths of them singletons. The top ten clones comprise 1.5% of the sample.

Beyond this particular receptor, the publication reports: The quantity of clinical and demographic metadata differed by source and by participant and was supplied without curation.

Whole blood was collected in K2EDTA tubes by collaborating institutions according to the institutions' own protocols. For TCRbeta analysis, collaborators shipped samples in one of three forms: frozen whole blood, isolated PBMCs, or DNA extracted from either of those sample types. Recombination linked TRBV12-3 or TRBV12-4 to TRBJ1-2; 8 junctional bases match TRBD1. This receptor was taken from a man aged 18 to 30 with active or convalescent COVID-19. Sequences were obtained from peripheral blood. The bases are TGTGCCAGCAGCCAGGGACAGGAGCCTGGCTACACCTTC. Its amino acids are CASSQGQEPGYTF.